This T cell receptor beta chain was sequenced in a study of CD8 T cells in Susac syndrome. V lost 6 bases and J 3 bases, leaving 14 bases between the germline ends. Looked up from germline, CDR1 is SQVTM and CDR2 is ANQGSEA. The CDR3 consists of 13 residues. The RNA, about 0.45 to 1 ug, was put through reverse transcription using random hexamers. Each CDR3 protein is one row after TCRdb ran MiXCR on the immunoSEQ multiplex PCR reads. The table shows around 140,000 distinct CDR3 sequences, with around 94% occurring only once. This clonotype occurred once. Sequenced sample: CD4+ T cells from PBMCs. The rearrangement joins TRBV29-1 to TRBJ1-2; the D is unclear. This receptor was identified in a human donor in good health. In DNA, the CDR3 is TGCAGCGTCGGATGGATGGGAGACTATGGCTACACCTTC. Protein: CSVGWMGDYGYTF.